The source of this T cell receptor (beta chain) is a study of blood T cells in healthy people across ages. RNA extraction gave at least 5.5 micrograms of total RNA per sample. Whole-study results and caveats: Greater diversity and more naive CD4+ cells were seen in long-lived donors than in aged donors. Because donor CMV status was unknown, expanded clonotype changes were possibly confounded.

Note on this clonotype: Its target is not known.

Alongside a J-beta primer mix, a sample-barcoded 5' primer served in a second PCR lasting about 7 to 12 cycles. Each cDNA molecule received a tag from a template-switch adaptor that had 12 random nucleotides. MiXCR, applied by TCRdb to the 5' RACE reads, yields one record per CDR3 protein. The profile shows 1.5 million to 2 million distinct CDR3 sequences, 40% to 55% of them singletons. The CDR3 has 17 amino acids. The germline V gene has CDR1 MNHEY and CDR2 SVGEGT. The specimen sequenced was blood. The clonotype was recovered from a woman in her thirties or forties in good health. This rearrangement joins TRBV6-2 or TRBV6-3 to TRBJ2-7; D might be TRBD2 (6 bases). The J call is doubtful: the DNA matches TRBJ2-5 better. The CDR3 nucleotides read TGTGCCAGCAGTCCCCCCGGAGGAAGCTTGGAGGGGGAGACCCAGTACTTC. It translates to CASSPPGGSLEGETQYF.